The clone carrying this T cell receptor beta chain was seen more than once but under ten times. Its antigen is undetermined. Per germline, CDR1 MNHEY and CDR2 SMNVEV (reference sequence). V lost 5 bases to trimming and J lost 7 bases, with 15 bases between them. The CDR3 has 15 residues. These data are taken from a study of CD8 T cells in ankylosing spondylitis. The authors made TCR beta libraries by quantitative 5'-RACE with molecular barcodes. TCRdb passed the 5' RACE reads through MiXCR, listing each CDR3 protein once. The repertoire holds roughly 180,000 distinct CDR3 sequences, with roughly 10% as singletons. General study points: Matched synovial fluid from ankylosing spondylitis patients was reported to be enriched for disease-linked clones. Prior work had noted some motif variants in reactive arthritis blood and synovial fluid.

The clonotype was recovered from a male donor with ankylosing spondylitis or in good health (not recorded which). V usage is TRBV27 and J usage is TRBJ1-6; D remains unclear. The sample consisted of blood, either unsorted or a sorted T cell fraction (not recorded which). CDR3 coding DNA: TGTGCCAGCAGTGCCCCGGGTCCGGGAAATTCACCCCTCCACTTT. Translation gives CASSAPGPGNSPLHF.